This T cell receptor beta chain came from a study of Ad26.COV2.S vaccination and SARS-CoV-2 variants. The treatment: around 19 received Ad26.COV2.S at low or high dose, single or two shots; roughly five received placebo; per-sample allocation not given. Collection of the samples took place on day 63 after the first injection of vaccine or placebo. Produced via immunoSEQ multiplex PCR; TCRdb's table is partial and in-frame only. The data show hundreds of thousands of clones, roughly 90% seen once. The germline gives CDR1 SGDLS, CDR2 YYNGEE. The CDR3 runs 16 residues. Trimming removed 0 bases from V and 0 bases from J, with 11 bases in between.

Sequencing was performed on peripheral blood, taken in a trial of Ad26.COV2.S vaccine versus placebo. The sequence was collected from a person aged 18-60 years who received the Ad26.COV2.S COVID-19 vaccine or a placebo. This chain uses TRBV9 with TRBJ2-3; weak D call: TRBD2 (6 bases). The CDR3: CASSVGSSVSTDTQYF. CDR3 in DNA: TGTGCCAGCAGCGTAGGGTCTAGCGTAAGCACAGATACGCAGTATTTT.